The T cell receptor beta chain described here comes from a study of cytomegalovirus exposure and HLA in healthy donors. Study-wide results and caveats: Per published accounts, TCR beta sequences correctly predicted the HLA-A and HLA-B alleles of most subjects.

Primers included in the PCR were 60 Vbeta and 13 Jbeta primers. Data came from immunoSEQ multiplex PCR; TCRdb stores just in-frame clones and leaves some out. The data contain approximately 150,000 clones, about 80% of them singletons. The CDR3 has 15 residues. CDR1 MGHRA and CDR2 YSYEKL come from the germline V gene. The ends were cut back, 6 bases at V and 0 bases at J, with 15 bases in the middle. This clone was counted a single time. Its antigen is not identified. The sequencing input was PBMCs. The TCR originated in a man in his thirties or forties in good health and CMV-seronegative. V and J are TRBV4-1 and TRBJ2-7; no reliable D call. The CDR3 loop is CASSLGPLSSYEQYF. CDR3 coding DNA: TGCGCCAGCAGTCTTGGGCCCTTGAGCTCCTACGAGCAGTACTTC.